This TCR beta chain is drawn from a study of T cell repertoires in cytomegalovirus infection. About the study: HLA-B-restricted CMV epitopes that are well studied were used alongside recently identified HLA-C-restricted ones.

Turning to this clonotype: Its antigen is not known.

TCRdb reprocessed the reads with MiXCR, giving one entry per CDR3 protein. The sample lists 450,000 to 600,000 distinct CDR3 sequences, roughly a third occurring once. The clonotype originates from a human donor in good health (CMV status not recorded). Some clones in this sample may be carry-over from other donors' samples. Sequenced material: cultured PBMCs, taken from culture after CMV antigen stimulation.

CDR3 sequence reads: CASSPGLAGVRYEQFF. CDR3 in DNA: TGTGCCAGTAGTCCCGGACTAGCGGGAGTGAGGTATGAGCAGTTCTTC. The chain links TRBV19 to TRBJ2-1, with 13 bases fitting TRBD2. Per the germline V gene, CDR1 is LNHDA and CDR2 is SQIVND (reference sequence). The CDR3 length is 16 residues. The V and J ends lost 5 bases and 8 bases, in that order; junction bases with no gene match: 9.